Following are 18 T cell receptor beta chains from one sample sequenced in a study of identical twins. TCRdb passed the 5' RACE reads through MiXCR, listing each CDR3 protein once. The sample holds roughly 1,500,000 distinct CDR3 sequences, about 30% seen once. The sequencing sample was made of cord blood. The receptors derive from a newborn girl in good health.

The V gene is TRBV28, the J gene TRBJ1-2, with TRBD1 matching over 8 bases. CDR1 is MDHEN, CDR2 SYDVKM, per germline. J lost 4 bases, V lost 4 bases, and 5 bases had no gene match. The length of the CDR3 is 14 residues. CDR3 residues: CASSSHRGSYGYTF. In DNA form, the CDR3 reads TGTGCCAGCAGTTCACACAGGGGGTCCTATGGCTACACCTTC.

The V call is TRBV4-1, the J call TRBJ2-1; 9 nucleotides align to TRBD1. J was trimmed by 1 base and V by 1 base; bases with no gene match: 11. This CDR3 has 19 residues. From germline, CDR1 is MGHRA and CDR2 YSYEKL. Here the CDR3 DNA reads TGCGCCAGCAGCCAAGCGCCTGGACAGGGGAGGTTTTCCTACAATGAGCAGTTCTTC. This codes for CASSQAPGQGRFSYNEQFF.

In this sample, this clonotype turned up a few times. This chain uses TRBV11-2 with TRBJ2-7; D is perhaps TRBD1 or TRBD2 (5 bases each). This CDR3 is built from 15 residues. The germline V and J ends were trimmed by 5 bases and 0 bases, with 14 bases remaining between them. CDR1 is SGHAT and CDR2 is FQNNGV in the germline V gene. CDR3 DNA: TGTGCCAGCAGCCCCCCGGGGCTACACTCCTACGAGCAGTACTTC. Its translation is CASSPPGLHSYEQYF.

This clonotype turned up a few times. The V gene is TRBV7-9, the J gene TRBJ2-7; the match to TRBD2 covers 9 bases. Trimming took 3 bases from V and 2 from J; bases not matched to a gene: 14. Per the germline V gene, CDR1 is SEHNR and CDR2 is FQNEAQ (reference sequence). CDR3 length: 18 amino acids. CDR3 sequence reads: CASSLGSSGGSYPYEQYF. The CDR3 bases are TGTGCCAGCAGCTTGGGATCGAGCGGGGGGTCATACCCCTACGAGCAGTACTTC.

This chain uses TRBV5-1 with TRBJ2-5, with D unresolved. V was pared by 2 bases and J by 3 bases, with 11 bases between. CDR1 SGHRS and CDR2 YFSETQ come from the germline V gene. The CDR3 covers 14 residues. Here the CDR3 reads CASSFSWSEETQYF. The DNA of the CDR3 is TGCGCCAGCAGCTTCTCCTGGTCCGAAGAGACCCAGTACTTC.

In this sample, this clonotype turned up a few times. This may arise from a read error, as a much more abundant clone is one base away. This chain links TRBV6-1 with TRBJ1-1; possible D gene TRBD1, 6 bases. CDR1 is MNHNS, CDR2 SASEGT, per germline. Trimming removed 7 bases from V and 1 base from J, with 10 bases in between. The CDR3 has 13 residues. CDR3 residues: CASNQQGNTEAFF. In DNA, the CDR3 is TGTGCCAGCAACCAACAGGGGAACACTGAAGCTTTCTTT.

This chain uses TRBV20-1 with TRBJ1-2; D perhaps matches TRBD1 (5 bases). V lost 3 bases and J lost 8, with 13 bases in between. The germline gives CDR1 DFQATT, CDR2 SNEGSKA (reference sequence). The CDR3 extends over 12 amino acids. CDR3 protein: CSASLAGRGYTF. In nucleotides, the CDR3 is TGCAGTGCTAGTCTGGCAGGGCGAGGCTACACCTTC.

This rearrangement joins TRBV28 to TRBJ1-2, with 7 bases identical to TRBD1. Unmatched junction bases numbered 6, after V lost 1 base and J lost 7 bases. The CDR3 totals 14 residues. Germline values: CDR1 MDHEN, CDR2 SYDVKM. The CDR3 sequence is CASSLFYRGGGYTF. Here the CDR3 DNA reads TGTGCCAGCAGTTTATTTTACAGGGGTGGTGGCTACACCTTC.

For the CDR3, the DNA is TGTGCCAGCAGTCTGTACACATACGCGAACACCGGGGAGCTGTTTTTT. Amino acid sequence: CASSLYTYANTGELFF. J is TRBJ2-2 and V is TRBV27; no firm D call. Germline V lookup: CDR1 MNHEY, CDR2 SMNVEV (reference sequence). With 5 bases removed from V and 0 bases from J, the gap between germline ends came to 13 bases. The CDR3 runs 16 residues.

This sequence joins TRBV7-9 and TRBJ1-4; possible D gene TRBD1, 5 bases. Trimming pared 2 bases from V and 4 bases from J, leaving 11 bases between. Germline CDR1 is SEHNR and CDR2 is FQNEAQ (reference sequence). The CDR3 has 15 residues. CDR3: CASSLQGRFNEKLFF. The CDR3 DNA reads TGTGCCAGCAGCTTACAGGGACGGTTTAATGAAAAACTGTTTTTT.

V usage is TRBV25-1 and J usage is TRBJ2-4, with 7 nucleotides matching TRBD1. This CDR3 comprises 13 residues. Per the germline V gene, CDR1 is MGHDK and CDR2 is SYGVNS. CDR3 sequence (DNA): TGTGCGTCTAGGACAGGAACCTACAATGAGCAGTACTTC. Encoded protein: CASRTGTYNEQYF.

This chain connects TRBV12-3 or TRBV12-4 to TRBJ2-1, with a possible D match to TRBD2 (6 bases). Trimming cost V 1 base and J 1 base, with 11 bases left between them. The CDR3 runs 16 residues. The CDR3 reads CASSLVQRASYNEQFF. CDR3 coding DNA: TGTGCCAGCAGTTTAGTTCAGCGGGCGTCCTACAATGAGCAGTTCTTC.

This clonotype has just a few counts. This chain connects TRBV5-1 to TRBJ1-4; D uncertain. From germline, CDR1 is SGHRS and CDR2 YFSETQ. Trimming took off 1 base at V and 10 bases at J, with 11 bases between the two ends. The CDR3 loop spans 13 amino acids. The CDR3 DNA reads TGCGCCAGCAGCTTGCAAGCTCAAGGAAAACTGTTTTTT. As protein: CASSLQAQGKLFF.

This clonotype was seen a few times. This chain links TRBV5-1 with TRBJ2-1; D perhaps matches TRBD2 (6 bases). The germline CDR1 and CDR2 sequences are SGHRS and YFSETQ. The CDR3 sequence is 19 residues long. The V end was cut by 3 bases, the J end by 0 bases, with 22 bases between. CDR3 in amino acids: CASSSLVVGGFSSYNEQFF. The CDR3 region has the DNA TGCGCCAGCAGCTCGTTGGTAGTTGGGGGGTTCAGCTCCTACAATGAGCAGTTCTTC.

The chain has TRBV19 and TRBJ2-3; 7 positions match TRBD1. The length of the CDR3 is 14 residues. Trimming cost V 2 bases and J 3 bases; bases outside gene matches: 2. CDR1 and CDR2 (germline): LNHDA, SQIVND (reference sequence). The CDR3 coding sequence is TGTGCCAGTAGTATACAACAGGGGACAGATACGCAGTATTTT. Its protein is CASSIQQGTDTQYF. The whole variable domain, filled in from reference TRBV19 and TRBJ2-3, reads DGGITQSPKYLFRKEGQNVTLSCEQNLNHDAMYWYRQDPGQGLRLIYYSQIVNDFQKGDIAEGYSVSREKKESFPLTVTSAQKNPTAFYLCASSIQQGTDTQYFGPGTRLTVL.

This clonotype was detected a few times. This chain uses TRBV20-1 with TRBJ2-3; maybe TRBD2 (6 bases). V dropped 5 bases and J dropped 2 bases, with 14 bases sitting between them. CDR3 length equals 14 residues. Germline-derived CDR1 and CDR2 are DFQATT and SNEGSKA (reference sequence). The CDR3 DNA follows: TGCAGTGCTGAGGGGACGGGGGTCACAGATACGCAGTATTTT. It specifies CSAEGTGVTDTQYF.

The table lists this clonotype with a few counts. V and J are TRBV20-1 and TRBJ2-7; 9 bases align to TRBD2. The CDR3 consists of 14 residues. V dropped 2 bases and J dropped 3; count of bases not matched to a gene: 5. In germline, CDR1 is DFQATT, CDR2 SNEGSKA (reference sequence). This chain's CDR3 is CSARRLAAIYEQYF. CDR3 DNA sequence: TGCAGTGCTAGAAGACTAGCGGCTATCTACGAGCAGTACTTC.

To note about this clonotype: Germline is not matched at one junction end, which may reflect a read error. The chain carries TRBV18 and TRBJ2-3; 10 nucleotides agree with TRBD2. The CDR3 runs 15 residues. The germline CDR1 and CDR2 sequences are KGHSH and LQKENI. The CDR3 loop reads CASSPLAGPADTQYF. CDR3 bases: TGTGCCAGCTCGCCACTAGCGGGGCCCGCAGATACGCAGTATTTT. Variable domain in full (rest from reference TRBV18 and TRBJ2-3): NAGVMQNPRHLVRRRGQEARLRCSPMKGHSHVYWYRQLPEEGLKFMVYLQKENIIDESGMPKERFSAEFPKEGPSILRIQQVVRGDSAAYFCASSPLAGPADTQYFGPGTRLTVL.